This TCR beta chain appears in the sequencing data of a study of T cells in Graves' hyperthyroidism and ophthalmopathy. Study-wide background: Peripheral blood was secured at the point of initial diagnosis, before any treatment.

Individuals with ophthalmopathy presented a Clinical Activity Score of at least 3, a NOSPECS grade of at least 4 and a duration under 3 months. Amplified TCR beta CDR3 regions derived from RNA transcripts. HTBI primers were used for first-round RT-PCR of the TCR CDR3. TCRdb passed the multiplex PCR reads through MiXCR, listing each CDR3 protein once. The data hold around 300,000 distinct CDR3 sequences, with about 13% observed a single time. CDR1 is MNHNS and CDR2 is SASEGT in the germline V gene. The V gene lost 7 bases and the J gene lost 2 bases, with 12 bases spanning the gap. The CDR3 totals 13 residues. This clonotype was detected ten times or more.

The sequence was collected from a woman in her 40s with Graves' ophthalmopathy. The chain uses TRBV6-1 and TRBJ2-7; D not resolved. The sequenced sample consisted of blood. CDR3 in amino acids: CASTAGIAYEQYF. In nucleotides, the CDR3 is TGTGCCAGCACCGCAGGTATAGCCTACGAGCAGTACTTC.